The source of this T cell receptor (beta chain) is a study of blood T cells in healthy people across ages. The wider study: Every two T cells gave about one barcoded beta molecule via template switching. General observations from the study: The long-lived group displayed more naive CD4+ cells, plus higher diversity, than the aged donors did.

The study isolated at least 6 million PBMCs from each sample. Comments on this clonotype: Its cognate antigen is unknown.

V was pared by 3 bases and J by 4 bases, with 11 bases of the junction left unmatched. The length of the CDR3 is 15 residues. CDR1 is DFQATT, CDR2 SNEGSKA, per germline (reference sequence). The authors ran a second PCR of about 6 to 11 cycles using a sample-barcoded 5' primer and a J-beta primer mix. TCRdb used MiXCR to reprocess the 5' RACE reads, holding one entry per CDR3 protein. The table has about 930,000 distinct CDR3 sequences, just under 30% seen once. This same sample was also taken into another study, of T cells of mothers and their children. That work adds: In each mother, TCR beta CDR3 reads exceeded 10 million; in each child, they numbered 3 million to 3.5 million.

The sequenced material came from blood. The clonotype comes from a woman in her 40s in good health. The V gene is TRBV20-1, the J gene TRBJ2-5; the match to TRBD2 covers 7 bases. The CDR3 coding sequence is TGCAGTGCTAGTACGGGGTCATCGGGGGGAGAGACCCAGTACTTC. Amino acids: CSASTGSSGGETQYF.